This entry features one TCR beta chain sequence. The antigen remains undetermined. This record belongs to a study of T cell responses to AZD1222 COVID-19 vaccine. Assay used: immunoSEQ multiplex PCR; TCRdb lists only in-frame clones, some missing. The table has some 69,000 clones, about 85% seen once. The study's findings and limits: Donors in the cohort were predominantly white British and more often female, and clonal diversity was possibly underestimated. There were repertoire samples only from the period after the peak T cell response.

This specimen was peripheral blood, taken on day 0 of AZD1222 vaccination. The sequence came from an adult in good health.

CDR3: CASSPDLTPGNYGYTF. The CDR3 bases are TGTGCCAGCTCACCAGATTTAACCCCAGGGAACTATGGCTACACCTTC. The chain recombines TRBV18 with TRBJ1-2, with D possibly TRBD1 on 5 matching bases. The CDR3 contains 16 residues. Germline V CDR1 and CDR2: KGHSH, LQKENI. V dropped 2 bases and J dropped 2 bases, with 15 bases sitting between them.